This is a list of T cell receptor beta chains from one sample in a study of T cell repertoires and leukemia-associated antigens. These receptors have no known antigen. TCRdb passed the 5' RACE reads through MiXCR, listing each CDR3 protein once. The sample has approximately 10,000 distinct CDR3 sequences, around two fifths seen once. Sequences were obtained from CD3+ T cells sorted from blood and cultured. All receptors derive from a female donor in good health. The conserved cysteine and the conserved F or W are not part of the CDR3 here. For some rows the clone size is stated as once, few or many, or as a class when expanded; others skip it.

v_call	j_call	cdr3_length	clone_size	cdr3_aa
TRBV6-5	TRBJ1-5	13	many	ASRLGPNSNQPQH
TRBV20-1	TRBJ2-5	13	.	GPRGASGRVKTQY
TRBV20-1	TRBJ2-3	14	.	SARGLAGGPVDTQY
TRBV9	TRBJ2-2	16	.	ASSRTSGRRGSGGELF
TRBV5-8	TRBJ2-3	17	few	ASSLFLAGYRGLTDTQY
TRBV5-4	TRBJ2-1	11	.	ASSLGPHNEQF
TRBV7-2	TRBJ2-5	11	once	ASSWTGGETQY
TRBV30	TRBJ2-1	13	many	AWALRLAGYNEQF
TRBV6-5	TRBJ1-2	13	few	ASSYSDRTNYGYT
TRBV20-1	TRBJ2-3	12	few	SATQARSTDTQY
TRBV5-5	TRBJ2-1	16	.	ASSLTPFWTGPYNEQF
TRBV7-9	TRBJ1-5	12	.	ASRGAGEYQPQH
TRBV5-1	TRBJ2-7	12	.	ASSPSSGGGEQY
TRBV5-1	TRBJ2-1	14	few	ASKGTGRLAIDEQF
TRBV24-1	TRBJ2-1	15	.	ATSDSAGLAGGHEQF
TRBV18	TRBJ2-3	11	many	ASSSSGSDTQY
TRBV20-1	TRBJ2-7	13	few	SATRLAGALGEQY
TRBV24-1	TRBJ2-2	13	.	ATSDLSTNTGELF
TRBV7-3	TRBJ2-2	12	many	ASSSLQGDGELF
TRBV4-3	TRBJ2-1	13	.	ASSQAPGPPGEQF
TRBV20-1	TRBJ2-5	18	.	SAFSLGAAPFVRDQGTQY
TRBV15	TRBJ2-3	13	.	AASRLAGGSDTQY
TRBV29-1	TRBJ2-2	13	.	SVSAVYSETGELF
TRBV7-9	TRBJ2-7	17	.	AGSLASAGRASLNYEQY
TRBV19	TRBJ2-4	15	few	ASQGELAANAKNIQY
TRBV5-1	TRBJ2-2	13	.	ASSLTGRNTGELF
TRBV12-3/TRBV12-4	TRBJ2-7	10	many	ASSRAVGEQY
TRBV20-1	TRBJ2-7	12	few	SARDFAQGNEQY
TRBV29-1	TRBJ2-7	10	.	SVGYNFYEQY
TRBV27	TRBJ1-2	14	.	ASRSNAGALFYGYT
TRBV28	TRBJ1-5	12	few	ASSLEYSNQPQH
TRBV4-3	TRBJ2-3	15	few	ASSQEWTGLGTDTQY
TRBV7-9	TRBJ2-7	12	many	ASSLVDSPYEQY
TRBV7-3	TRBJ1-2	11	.	ASSSETGDGYT
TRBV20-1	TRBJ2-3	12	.	SARTWTLADTQY
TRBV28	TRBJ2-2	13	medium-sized	ASSPIWWGTGELF
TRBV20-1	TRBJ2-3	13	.	SARGIGIKGDTQY
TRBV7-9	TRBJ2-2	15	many	ASSPGTSGTFTGELF
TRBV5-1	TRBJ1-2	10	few	ASSMGRWGYT
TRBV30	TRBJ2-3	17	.	AWSGPHLQGPSSTDTQY
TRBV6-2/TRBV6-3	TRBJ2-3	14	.	ASSPGVTSSTDTQY
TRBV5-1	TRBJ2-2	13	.	ASSTDRGGAGELF
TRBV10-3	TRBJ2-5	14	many	AISDRLAGGQETQY
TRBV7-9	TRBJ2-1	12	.	ASSLSLTGNEQF
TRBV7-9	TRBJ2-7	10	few	ASKLDHYEQY